A single sample gave rise to the 13 T cell receptor beta chains below, sequenced in a study of T cells in Graves' hyperthyroidism and ophthalmopathy (dated by TCRdb to about 2019). Preparation of the library involved multiplex PCR. These reads were obtained on an Illumina HiSeq 2000. The TCR beta CDR3 regions were amplified from the RNA transcripts. The first round of RT-PCR for the TCR CDR3 was performed with the HTBI primer set and the Qiagen OneStep RT-PCR kit. The public reads were quality trimmed at Q25 with fastp and then assembled into clones with MiXCR by TCRdb, keeping productive beta chains. CDR3 protein duplicates are merged, each entry listing the most common genes and DNA. This sample has 530,000 or so distinct CDR3 sequences in its table, and around 22% of those were observed once. The top ten hold around 10% of the sample. Sequencing was done on a sample of blood. These TCRs come from a young woman with Graves' ophthalmopathy.

The V call is TRBV28, the J call TRBJ2-7, with a possible D match to TRBD2 (6 bases). V lost 5 bases and J 0 bases, leaving 23 bases between the germline ends. The CDR3 has 18 amino acids. The V gene's germline CDR1 is MDHEN and CDR2 SYDVKM. DNA of the CDR3: TGTGCCAGCAGTACCGGGGCTAGCGCAAGACACCCCTCCTACGAGCAGTACTTC. Translated, it gives CASSTGASARHPSYEQYF.

This clonotype was counted ten times or more. V gene TRBV2 combines with J gene TRBJ1-5; the D is unclear. CDR1 and CDR2 from the germline V gene are SNHLY and FYNNEI. The CDR3 runs to 15 residues. V gave up 2 bases and J gave up 3 bases, with 11 bases separating them. The CDR3, as DNA: TGTGCCAGCAGTGAATTCATGGTCGACAATCAGCCCCAGCATTTT. It encodes CASSEFMVDNQPQHF.

This clonotype was seen at least ten times. This rearrangement joins TRBV7-9 to TRBJ2-6; D possibly corresponds to TRBD2 (5 bases). Between the trimmed V and J ends, which lost 5 bases and 2 bases, there was a span of 10 bases. Per germline, CDR1 SEHNR and CDR2 FQNEAQ (reference sequence). The CDR3 extends over 15 amino acids. The CDR3, as DNA: TGTGCCAGCAGCATGAGAGGGACTGGGGCCAACGTCCTGACTTTC. Amino acids: CASSMRGTGANVLTF. Supplemented by reference TRBV7-9 and TRBJ2-6, the full variable domain reads DTGVSQNPRHKITKRGQNVTFRCDPISEHNRLYWYRQTLGQGPEFLTYFQNEAQLEKSRLLSDRFSAERPKGSFSTLEIQRTEQGDSAMYLCASSMRGTGANVLTFGAGSRLTVL.

This clonotype has only a few counts. V gene TRBV4-1 combines with J gene TRBJ1-2; a weak D match, TRBD1 (5 bases). Per germline, CDR1 MGHRA and CDR2 YSYEKL. This CDR3 spans 15 amino acids. The ends were cut back, 4 bases at V and 2 bases at J, with 14 bases in the middle. The CDR3 reads CASSLQGSTNYGYTF. In nucleotides, the CDR3 is TGCGCCAGCAGCCTTCAGGGTTCTACGAACTATGGCTACACCTTC.

In its sample, this clonotype was seen many times. The gene calls are TRBV27 and TRBJ2-7; D is possibly TRBD1 (5 bases). The germline gives CDR1 MNHEY, CDR2 SMNVEV (reference sequence). V shed 8 bases and J shed 5 bases, with 22 bases lying between them. This CDR3 comprises 15 residues. The CDR3: CASGARPTLVDEQYF. The CDR3 DNA follows: TGTGCCAGCGGGGCCCGGCCCACCCTAGTAGACGAGCAGTACTTC.

This clonotype was seen just once. The CDR3 nucleotides read TGTGCCAGCAGTGTAATGGGATCCGAGCAGTACTTC. Its protein is CASSVMGSEQYF. The chain uses TRBV2 and TRBJ2-7; D is undetermined. The V end lost 4 bases, the J end lost 6 bases, and 10 bases lay between the germline ends. The CDR3 runs 12 residues. Germline CDR1 is SNHLY and CDR2 is FYNNEI.

This clonotype was counted at least ten times. This chain joins TRBV6-2 or TRBV6-3 and TRBJ1-5; D uncertain. This CDR3 comprises 13 residues. The V end lost 3 bases, the J end lost 7 bases, and 10 bases lay between the germline ends. Germline lookup yields CDR1 MNHEY and CDR2 SVGEGT. The CDR3 DNA reads TGTGCCAGCAGTTATGGGCTCAGACAGCCCCAGCATTTT. Amino acids: CASSYGLRQPQHF.

This clonotype was seen ten or more times. J is TRBJ1-1 and V is TRBV7-9; the D is unclear. The CDR3 has 12 residues. Germline loops: CDR1 SEHNR, CDR2 FQNEAQ (reference sequence). Deletions cut 7 bases from V and 0 bases from J, with 6 bases between. DNA for the CDR3: TGTGCCAGCAACAAGTTGAACACTGAAGCTTTCTTT. Translation gives CASNKLNTEAFF.

Ten or more counts support this clonotype. The chain combines TRBV7-9 with TRBJ1-2; 10 bases line up with TRBD1. The CDR3 extends over 14 amino acids. Per the germline V gene, CDR1 is SEHNR and CDR2 is FQNEAQ (reference sequence). Trimming took 4 bases from V and 8 from J; bases not matched to a gene: 7. The chain's CDR3 is CASSSPDRGKGYTF. CDR3 DNA sequence: TGTGCCAGCAGCTCACCGGACAGGGGGAAAGGCTACACCTTC.

At least ten counts were recorded for this clonotype. The chain uses TRBV12-3 or TRBV12-4 and TRBJ2-7; possible D gene TRBD1, 5 bases. This CDR3 region has 14 residues. Trimming took off 0 bases at V and 2 bases at J, with 8 bases between the two ends. CDR3 coding DNA: TGTGCCAGCAGTTTAGCGCAGGGAACCTACGAGCAGTACTTC. Its protein product is CASSLAQGTYEQYF.

This clonotype has at least ten counts. The chain is built from TRBV6-2 or TRBV6-3 and TRBJ1-5, with 8 bases identical to TRBD1. Trimming took 2 bases from V and 5 from J; bases not matched to a gene: 5. This CDR3 is 15 amino acids long. Germline lookup yields CDR1 MNHEY and CDR2 SVGEGT. CDR3 DNA: TGTGCCAGCAGTTACGAGGCAGGGGGCCATCAGCCCCAGCATTTT. This translates into CASSYEAGGHQPQHF.

This clonotype was recorded many times. This chain joins TRBV2 and TRBJ2-5; TRBD2 agrees at 11 bases. The CDR3 extends over 15 amino acids. V trimming: 7 bases; J trimming: 1 base; junction bases outside the gene matches: 5. Germline loops: CDR1 SNHLY, CDR2 FYNNEI. CDR3 loop: CASTRTSGLQETQYF. The CDR3 DNA reads as TGTGCCAGCACCAGGACTAGCGGGCTCCAAGAGACCCAGTACTTC.

Comments on this clonotype: A clone one base away is much larger, so this may be a read error. This chain connects TRBV7-2 to TRBJ1-5; D gene uncertain. The CDR3 has 14 residues. CDR1 SGHTA and CDR2 FQGNSA come from the germline V gene. CDR3 sequence reads: CASSRYNSNQPQQF. For the CDR3, the DNA is TGTGCCAGCAGCCGATACAATAGCAATCAGCCCCAGCAGTTT.